The present entry profiles one T cell receptor (beta chain) with its context. Its antigen is currently unknown. The data belong to a study of T cell responses to AZD1222 COVID-19 vaccine. Study background: Samples with a second dose at about 4 or about 12 weeks were pooled together. Study-level findings and limits: Among those given AZD1222, only six or seven were seropositive at baseline. After the peak T cell response, and only then, were repertoires sampled. Most donors were white British, females outnumbered males, and clonal diversity was possibly underestimated.

Sequenced by immunoSEQ multiplex PCR; TCRdb stores in-frame clones only, minus some. The data contain 130,000 to 150,000 clones, around nine tenths of them seen just once; the ten biggest clones take up roughly 5.5%. Sequencing used peripheral blood, obtained on day 0 of AZD1222 vaccination. The receptor's source is an adult in good health.

This chain's CDR3 is CASNGVSHSPLHF. The DNA for the CDR3 is TGTGCCAGCAACGGCGTTTCTCATTCACCCCTCCACTTT. The V and J genes are TRBV6-5 and TRBJ1-6; no clear D. Per germline, CDR1 MNHEY and CDR2 SVGAGI. V was clipped by 7 bases and J by 8 bases, with 12 bases between them. The length of the CDR3 is 13 residues.